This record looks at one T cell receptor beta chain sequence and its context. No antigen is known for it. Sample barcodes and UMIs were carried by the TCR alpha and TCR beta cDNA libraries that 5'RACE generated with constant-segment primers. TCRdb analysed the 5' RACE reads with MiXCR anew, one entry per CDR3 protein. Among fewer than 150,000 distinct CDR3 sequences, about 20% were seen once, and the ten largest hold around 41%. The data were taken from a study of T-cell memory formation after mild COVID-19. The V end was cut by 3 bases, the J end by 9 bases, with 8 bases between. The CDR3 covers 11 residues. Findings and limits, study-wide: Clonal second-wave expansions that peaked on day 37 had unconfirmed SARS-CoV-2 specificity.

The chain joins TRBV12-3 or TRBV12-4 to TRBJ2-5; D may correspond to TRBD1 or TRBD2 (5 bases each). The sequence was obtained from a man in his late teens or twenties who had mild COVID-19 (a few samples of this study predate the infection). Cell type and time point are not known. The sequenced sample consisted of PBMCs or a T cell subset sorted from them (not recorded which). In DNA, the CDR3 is TGTGCCAGCAGTTTGTCGGGGCCCCAGTACTTC. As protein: CASSLSGPQYF.